This T cell receptor (beta chain) was obtained from a study of T cell responses to AZD1222 COVID-19 vaccine. Study-level results: Possibly, clonal diversity was underestimated; donors were largely white British and included more females. After two AZD1222 doses, spike-specific TCR breadth and depth rose versus day 0. Baseline serostatus was positive in only 5 to 7 AZD1222 recipients. Repertoires in all cases were sampled only once the peak T cell response had passed.

Trimming shortened V by 3 bases and J by 6 bases, and 19 bases separated the two germline ends. The CDR3 contains 16 residues. CDR1 and CDR2 (germline): KGHDR, SFDVKD. Comment on this clone: Its antigen is unidentified.

The data were produced by immunoSEQ multiplex PCR, yet TCRdb's version contains in-frame clones alone and is incomplete. The table has 80,000 or so clones, approximately 90% seen once; the top ten hold 4.5% to 5.5%. Sequencing used peripheral blood, obtained on day 0 of MenACWY control vaccination. The chain couples TRBV24-1 to TRBJ1-2, with a tentative D call TRBD1 (5 bases). This TCR derives from an adult in good health. CDR3 sequence reads: CATSDTPDTAFHGYTF. CDR3 DNA: TGTGCCACCAGTGATACCCCGGACACCGCGTTCCATGGCTACACCTTC.